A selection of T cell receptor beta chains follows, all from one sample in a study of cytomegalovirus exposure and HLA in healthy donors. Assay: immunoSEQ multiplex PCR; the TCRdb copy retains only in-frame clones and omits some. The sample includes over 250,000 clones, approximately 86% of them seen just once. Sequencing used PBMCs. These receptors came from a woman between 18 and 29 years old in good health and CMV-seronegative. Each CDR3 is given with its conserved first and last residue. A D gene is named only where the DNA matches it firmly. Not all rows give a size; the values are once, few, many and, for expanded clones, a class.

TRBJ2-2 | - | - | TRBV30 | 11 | TGTGCCGGTAGGGGTGCCGGGGAGCTGTTTTTT | CAGRGAGELFF
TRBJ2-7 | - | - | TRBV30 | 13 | TGTGCCTGGAGTGTAAGTTCCGGGTCCATGCAGTACTTC | CAWSVSSGSMQYF
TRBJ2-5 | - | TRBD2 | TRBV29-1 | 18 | TGCAGCGTTGAATATATAAGGGCTAGCGGCCTTGGCCGGGAGACCCAGTACTTC | CSVEYIRASGLGRETQYF
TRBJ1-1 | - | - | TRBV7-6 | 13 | TGTGCCAGCAGCCGAAGCGGTAACACTGAAGCTTTCTTT | CASSRSGNTEAFF
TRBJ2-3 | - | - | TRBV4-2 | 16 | TGTGCCAGCAGCCAAGACGTCGGTGGTGGAGCGGATACGCAGTATTTT | CASSQDVGGGADTQYF
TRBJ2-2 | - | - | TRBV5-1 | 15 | TGCGCCAGCAGCATCGACAGGACTTACACCGGGGAGCTGTTTTTT | CASSIDRTYTGELFF
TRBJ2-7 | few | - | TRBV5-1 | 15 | TGCGCCAGCAGCTTGGCGCCGGGGGTAGGCTACGAGCAGTACTTC | CASSLAPGVGYEQYF
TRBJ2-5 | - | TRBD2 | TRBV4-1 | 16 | TGCGCCAGCAGCCAAGGGAGCGGGGCCTCAGGGGAGACCCAGTACTTC | CASSQGSGASGETQYF
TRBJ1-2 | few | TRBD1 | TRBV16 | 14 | TGTGCCAGCAGCCCTTACAGGGGGCGGAGTGGCTACACCTTC | CASSPYRGRSGYTF
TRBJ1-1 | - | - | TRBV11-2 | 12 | TGTGCCAGCAGCTTTTGGCAGAATGAAGCTTTCTTT | CASSFWQNEAFF
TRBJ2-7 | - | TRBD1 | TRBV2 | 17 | TGTGCCAGCAGTTGGGACAGGGGAAGCTTCGAATTCGACGAGCAGTACTTC | CASSWDRGSFEFDEQYF
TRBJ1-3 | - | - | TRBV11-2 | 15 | TGTGCCAGCAGCTTCACAAGCGAATGGGGAAACACCATATATTTT | CASSFTSEWGNTIYF
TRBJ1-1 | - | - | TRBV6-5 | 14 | TGTGCCAGCAGTTATTCTCGGGGGAACACTGAAGCTTTCTTT | CASSYSRGNTEAFF
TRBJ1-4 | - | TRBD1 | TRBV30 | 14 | TGTGCCTGGAGTACTGCAGGGGGCTGGGAAAAACTGTTTTTT | CAWSTAGGWEKLFF
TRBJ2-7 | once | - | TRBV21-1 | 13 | TGTGCCACGGGGCCAGGGGTGGGCTACGAGCAGTACTTC | CATGPGVGYEQYF
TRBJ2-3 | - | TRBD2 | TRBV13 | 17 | TGTGCCAGCAGCTTCTCCGGGACTAGCGGAAACACAGATACGCAGTATTTT | CASSFSGTSGNTDTQYF
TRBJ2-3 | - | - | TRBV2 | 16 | TGTGCCAGCGGGAGATTCGGGGGAGCGGGCACAGATACGCAGTATTTT | CASGRFGGAGTDTQYF
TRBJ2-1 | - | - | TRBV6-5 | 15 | TGTGCCAGCAGTTACCAGACAGTAACCGGCAATGAGCAGTTCTTC | CASSYQTVTGNEQFF
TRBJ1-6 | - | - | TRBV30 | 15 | TGTGCCTGGAACACTGCCGGGACAAATAATTCACCCCTCCACTTT | CAWNTAGTNNSPLHF
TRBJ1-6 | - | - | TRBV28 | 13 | TGTGCCAGCGTCACGGGGGTGGATTCACCCCTCCACTTT | CASVTGVDSPLHF